This is a list of T cell receptor beta chains from one sample in a study of blood T cell repertoires in COVID-19. Repertoires were generated with immunoSEQ multiplex PCR, while TCRdb's copy carries only in-frame clones and drops some. In the table there are some 200,000 clones, more than 75% of which are singletons. Sequenced: peripheral blood. Every receptor here comes from a woman in her fifties or sixties with active or convalescent COVID-19. CDR3s include the opening cysteine and the closing phenylalanine or tryptophan. D genes are given only for firm matches. Size tells how often a clone was seen (once, few, many) or the class of an expanded clone, and some rows leave it out.

j_call v_call d_call clone_size cdr3_nt cdr3_aa
TRBJ2-3 TRBV24-1 NA NA TGTGCCACCAGTGATCCAAATAGTTCGGATACGCAGTATTTT CATSDPNSSDTQYF
TRBJ2-7 TRBV16 NA NA TGTGCCAGCAGCCCTATCTCCAAACCCTACGAGCAGTACTTC CASSPISKPYEQYF
TRBJ2-7 TRBV20-1 TRBD1 NA TGCAGTGCTAGTGTCGCGGACAGGGGATCCTACGAGCAGTACTTC CSASVADRGSYEQYF
TRBJ2-7 TRBV7-2 TRBD2 few TGTGCCAGCGAGCGAGCGGGATCCTACGAGCAGTACTTC CASERAGSYEQYF
TRBJ1-2 TRBV7-3 TRBD1 NA TGTGCCAGCAGTGTAACAGGGGGCGGCGGCTATGGCTACACCTTC CASSVTGGGGYGYTF
TRBJ1-1 TRBV6-5 TRBD1 NA TGTGCCAGCAGCAGGGACAGCGCTAACACTGAAGCTTTCTTT CASSRDSANTEAFF
TRBJ2-1 TRBV9 TRBD2 once TGTGCCAGCAGCGGCCGACTAGCGGGGGGTAATGAGCAGTTCTTC CASSGRLAGGNEQFF
TRBJ2-1 TRBV24-1 TRBD1 NA TGTGCCACCAGTGACCCCGGGACAGGTTCGCATGAGCAGTTCTTC CATSDPGTGSHEQFF
TRBJ1-2 TRBV30 TRBD1 NA TGTGCCTGGAGTGTAGTGAAGGGGGCCGGTGGCTACACCTTC CAWSVVKGAGGYTF
TRBJ2-2 TRBV5-1 TRBD2 NA TGCGCCAGCAGCATACCGGGACTAGCGGGGGGAGTCGGGGAGCTGTTTTTT CASSIPGLAGGVGELFF
TRBJ2-1 TRBV7-2 TRBD1 NA TGTGCCAGCAGCTTACAATGGACAGGGGCCCCTGAGCAGTTCTTC CASSLQWTGAPEQFF
TRBJ1-1 TRBV3-1/TRBV3-2 NA NA TGTGCCAGCAGCCGGGGGCGACGGGACACTGAAGCTTTCTTT CASSRGRRDTEAFF
TRBJ1-5 TRBV7-2 TRBD1 NA TGTGCCAGCAGCGCTGACAGGGCTCAGCCCCAGCATTTT CASSADRAQPQHF
TRBJ1-3 TRBV4-1 NA NA TGCGCCAGCAGCCAAGCCGGGGTAAGGGCTGGAAACACCATATATTTT CASSQAGVRAGNTIYF
TRBJ1-4 TRBV7-9 NA NA TGTGCCAGCAGCTTAATGCAGGGGTCGGGAGAAAAACTGTTTTTT CASSLMQGSGEKLFF
TRBJ1-2 TRBV21-1 NA NA TGTGCCAGCAGCAAAGATGGTAGGGGGCGAGAGTATGGCTACACCTTC CASSKDGRGREYGYTF
TRBJ1-6 TRBV7-2 TRBD1 NA TGTGCCAGCAGCTGGCGAGGGACAGATAATTCACCCCTCCACTTT CASSWRGTDNSPLHF
TRBJ2-1 TRBV9 NA few TGTGCCAGCAGCGTAGGCGGGGTTGACGAGCAGTTCTTC CASSVGGVDEQFF
TRBJ1-2 TRBV2 NA NA TGTGCCAGCAGTGAAAATTGGGCCAGGGCAGGGGCTAACTATGGCTACACCTTC CASSENWARAGANYGYTF
TRBJ2-3 TRBV19 NA NA TGTGCCAGTAGTACGACAGGTAGCACAGATACGCAGTATTTT CASSTTGSTDTQYF
TRBJ1-1 TRBV27 NA few TGTGCCAGCAGTTTTGAGCAGGGAAAAACTGAAGCTTTCTTT CASSFEQGKTEAFF
TRBJ2-1 TRBV5-1 NA NA TGCGCCAGCAGTTGGGGCGATGAGCAGTTCTTC CASSWGDEQFF
TRBJ1-3 TRBV25-1 TRBD1 NA TGTGCCAGCAGTGAAGTACAGGGGAGATCTGGAAACACCATATATTTT CASSEVQGRSGNTIYF
TRBJ2-5 TRBV7-2 TRBD2 few TGTGCCAGCAGCTTTGGTTTAAGCGGGGGGAGACATGAGACCCAGTACTTC CASSFGLSGGRHETQYF
TRBJ2-7 TRBV11-3 TRBD2 NA TGTGCCAGCAGCTCATCGGGACTAGTAAGCGAGCAGTACTTC CASSSSGLVSEQYF
TRBJ1-1 TRBV2 NA NA TGTGCCAGCATGTTCTTTCGGGGAAAGAGCAATGAAGCTTTCTTT CASMFFRGKSNEAFF
TRBJ2-2 TRBV3-1/TRBV3-2 NA NA TGTGCCAGCAGCAAACCGGGGGTAGCTTCGAGCACCGGGGAGCTGTTTTTT CASSKPGVASSTGELFF
TRBJ1-1 TRBV19 TRBD1 NA TGTGCCAGTAGTATACAGGGGGCTGAAGCTTTCTTT CASSIQGAEAFF
TRBJ2-7 TRBV7-2 TRBD1 few TGTGCCAGCAGTTCAATCAACAGGGGGCGCTACGAGCAGTACTTC CASSSINRGRYEQYF
TRBJ2-7 TRBV5-1 TRBD1 NA TGCGCCAGCAGCTTGATGGGGGACAGCTCCTACGAGCAGTACTTC CASSLMGDSSYEQYF
TRBJ1-3 TRBV6-5 TRBD1 once TGTGCCAGCAGTTCCAGGGGGTTCTCTGGAAACACCATATATTTT CASSSRGFSGNTIYF
TRBJ1-5 TRBV28 NA NA TGTGCCAGCAGTTCTGCAGGGAATGGAGGGGAGCAGCCCCAGCATTTT CASSSAGNGGEQPQHF
TRBJ1-2 TRBV28 TRBD1 NA TGTGCCAGCGGGGACAGGAACTATGGCTACACCTTC CASGDRNYGYTF
TRBJ1-3 TRBV19 NA once TGTGCCAGTAAAGTGTCCTCGAGCTCTGGAAACACCATATATTTT CASKVSSSSGNTIYF
TRBJ2-3 TRBV4-3 NA NA TGCGCCAGCAGCCAAGTAGCGAATACGCAGTATTTT CASSQVANTQYF
TRBJ2-7 TRBV7-2 NA NA TGTGCCAGCAGCTTAAGGAGGGATAGCGCTCTTGAAGAGCAGTACTTC CASSLRRDSALEEQYF
TRBJ2-5 TRBV7-8 TRBD1 few TGTGCCAGCAGCTTCGGCAGGGGGCGAGAGACCCAGTACTTC CASSFGRGRETQYF
TRBJ2-3 TRBV5-4 TRBD2 NA TGTGCCACCGGGAGGATGGGACCAGACACAGATACGCAGTATTTT CATGRMGPDTDTQYF
TRBJ2-2 TRBV5-1 NA NA TGCGCCAGCAGGGCCGGGTTGAACACCGGGGAGCTGTTTTTT CASRAGLNTGELFF
TRBJ2-1 TRBV30 TRBD2 NA TGTGCCGGGACTCATAGCGGGGGGGCTATAGGAAATGAGCAGTTCTTC CAGTHSGGAIGNEQFF
TRBJ1-2 TRBV14 NA NA TGTGCCAGCAGCCAAGACGTTAGGTCCCCGAGGGGCTACACCTTC CASSQDVRSPRGYTF
TRBJ2-3 TRBV7-2 TRBD2 NA TGTGCCAGCAGCCGGACTAGAAGCACAGATACGCAGTATTTT CASSRTRSTDTQYF
TRBJ2-1 TRBV7-3 TRBD2 NA TGTGCCAGCAGCTTCGAGGGAGGGCCGGTCAATGAGCAGTTCTTC CASSFEGGPVNEQFF
TRBJ1-1 TRBV25-1 TRBD1 NA TGTGCCAGCAGTGAACCCGGGACAGGGGACACTGAAGCTTTCTTT CASSEPGTGDTEAFF
TRBJ2-7 TRBV6-6 TRBD1 NA TGTGCCAGCAGTGGGACAGGGGTTTACGAGCAGTACTTC CASSGTGVYEQYF
TRBJ2-2 TRBV18 TRBD2 NA TGTGCCAGCTCACCACCAGCGGGGGCCGGGGAGCTGTTTTTT CASSPPAGAGELFF
TRBJ1-1 TRBV4-3 TRBD1 NA TGCGCCAGCAGCCCTAGCCCCGGGACAGCGAACACTGAAGCTTTCTTT CASSPSPGTANTEAFF
TRBJ1-1 TRBV29-1 NA NA TGCAGCGGGGGGTCAGGCACAAACACTGAAGCTTTCTTT CSGGSGTNTEAFF
TRBJ1-1 TRBV18 NA NA TGTGCCAGCTCACCGCAGGGACAACCGAACACTGAAGCTTTCTTT CASSPQGQPNTEAFF
TRBJ2-1 TRBV29-1 TRBD2 NA TGCAGCGTTGAAGAGTGGAGCGGGGGGGCCTACAATGAGCAGTTCTTC CSVEEWSGGAYNEQFF
TRBJ1-4 TRBV5-1 TRBD1 few TGCGCCAGCAGCTTGAGGGCTGGAGGGACAGGGCAGGTAAAACTGTTTTTT CASSLRAGGTGQVKLFF
TRBJ2-5 TRBV11-2 TRBD1 NA TGTGCCAGCAGCTTTGACAGGGGGTATCAAGAGACCCAGTACTTC CASSFDRGYQETQYF
TRBJ2-1 TRBV19 TRBD2 few TGTGCCAGTAGCATCCCGGGGGGGGGAAAAGGGTCCTACAATGAGCAGTTCTTC CASSIPGGGKGSYNEQFF
TRBJ2-1 TRBV19 TRBD1 NA TGTGCCAGCCAGGGGGCTCGTGAGCAGTTCTTC CASQGAREQFF
TRBJ2-3 TRBV20-1 TRBD2 NA TGCAGTGCTAGTGGGACTAGCGGGGGGGCCGGAGCAGATACGCAGTATTTT CSASGTSGGAGADTQYF